This T cell receptor beta chain emerged from a study of cytomegalovirus exposure and HLA in healthy donors. This CDR3 spans 12 amino acids. In germline, CDR1 is MGHDK, CDR2 SYGVNS. Between the trimmed V and J ends, which lost 6 bases and 7 bases, there was a span of 12 bases. As regards this clone: Other DNA sequences in this specimen translate into the identical CDR3.

The PCR had 60 Vbeta and 13 Jbeta primers. Some clones are missing from TCRdb's copy, which holds only in-frame ones; the method was immunoSEQ multiplex PCR. This table has around 99,000 clones, roughly 80% appearing once. The chain has TRBV25-1 and TRBJ1-2; the D gene is possibly TRBD1 (5 bases). This sequence originates from a man aged 45-65 years in good health and CMV-seropositive. Sequencing used PBMCs. CDR3 nucleotide sequence: TGTGCCAGCAGCGAACTAGGGGCTGGCTACACCTTC. It encodes CASSELGAGYTF.